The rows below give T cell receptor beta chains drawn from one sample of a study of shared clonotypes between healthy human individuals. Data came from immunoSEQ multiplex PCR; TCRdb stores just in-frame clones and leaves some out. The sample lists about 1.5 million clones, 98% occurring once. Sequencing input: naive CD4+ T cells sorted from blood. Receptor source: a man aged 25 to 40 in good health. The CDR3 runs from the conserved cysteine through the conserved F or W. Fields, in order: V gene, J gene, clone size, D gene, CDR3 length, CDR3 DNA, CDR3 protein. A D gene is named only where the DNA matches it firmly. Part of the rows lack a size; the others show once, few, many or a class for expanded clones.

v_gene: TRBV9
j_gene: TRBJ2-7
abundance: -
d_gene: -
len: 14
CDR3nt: TGTGCCAGCAGCTCCCGTGGGGGGCCATACGAGCAGTACTTC
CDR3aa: CASSSRGGPYEQYF

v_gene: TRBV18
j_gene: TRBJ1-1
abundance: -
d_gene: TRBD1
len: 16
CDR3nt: TGTGCCAGCTCACACCGCTTAACAGGGGTGAACACTGAAGCTTTCTTT
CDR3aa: CASSHRLTGVNTEAFF

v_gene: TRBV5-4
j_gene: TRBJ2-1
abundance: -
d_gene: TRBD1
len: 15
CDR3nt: TGTGCCAGCAGCTACCGGACAGGATCATACAATGAGCAGTTCTTC
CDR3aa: CASSYRTGSYNEQFF

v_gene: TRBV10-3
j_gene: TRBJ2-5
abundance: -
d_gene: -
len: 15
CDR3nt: TGTGCCATCAGTGTATTCGGACAGAACCAAGAGACCCAGTACTTC
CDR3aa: CAISVFGQNQETQYF

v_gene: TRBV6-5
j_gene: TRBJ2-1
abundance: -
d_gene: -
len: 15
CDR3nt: TGTGCCAGCAGTTACGAACGGGACTCCTACAATGAGCAGTTCTTC
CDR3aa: CASSYERDSYNEQFF

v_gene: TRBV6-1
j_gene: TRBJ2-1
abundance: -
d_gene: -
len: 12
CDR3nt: TGTGCCAGCAGTGAAGGACCTCCTAAGGAGTTCTTC
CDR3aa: CASSEGPPKEFF

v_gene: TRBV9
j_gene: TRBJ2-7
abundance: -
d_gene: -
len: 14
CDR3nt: TGTGCCAGCAGCACGGGACTCGGGCCCTACGAGCAGTACTTC
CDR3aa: CASSTGLGPYEQYF

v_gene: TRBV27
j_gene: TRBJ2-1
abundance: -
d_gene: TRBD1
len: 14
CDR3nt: TGTGCCAGCAGTTTATTCAACAGGGGGAATGAGCAGTTCTTC
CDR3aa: CASSLFNRGNEQFF

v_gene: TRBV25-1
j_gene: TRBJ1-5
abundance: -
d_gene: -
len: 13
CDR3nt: TGTGCCAGCAGTCCGGGGACACATCAGCCCCAGCATTTT
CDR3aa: CASSPGTHQPQHF

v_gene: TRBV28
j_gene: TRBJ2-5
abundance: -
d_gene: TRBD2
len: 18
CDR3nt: TGTGCCAGCAGTCCCCGAAGATTCGGACTAGAGTCATCAGAGACCCAGTACTTC
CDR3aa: CASSPRRFGLESSETQYF

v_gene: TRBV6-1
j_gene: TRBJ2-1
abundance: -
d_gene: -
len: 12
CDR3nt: TGTGCCAGCAGGCCCCGGAGGGATGAGCAGTTCTTC
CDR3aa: CASRPRRDEQFF

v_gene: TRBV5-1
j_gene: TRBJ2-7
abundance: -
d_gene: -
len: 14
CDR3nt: TGCGCCAGCAGCTTGGCTGTGGTGGGGAACGAGCAGTACTTC
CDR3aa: CASSLAVVGNEQYF

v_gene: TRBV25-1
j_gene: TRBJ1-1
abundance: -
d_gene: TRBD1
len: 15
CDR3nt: TGTGCCAGCAGTGAACCCGGGACAGGGGACACTGAAGCTTTCTTT
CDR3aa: CASSEPGTGDTEAFF

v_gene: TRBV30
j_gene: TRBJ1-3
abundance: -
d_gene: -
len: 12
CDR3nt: TGTGCCTGGGACGAAAGTCGAAACACCATATATTTT
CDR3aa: CAWDESRNTIYF

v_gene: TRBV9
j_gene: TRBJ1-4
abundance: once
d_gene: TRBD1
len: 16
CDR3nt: TGTGCCAGCAGCGCACACTCGGGACAGGGGGTCCCAAAACTGTTTTTT
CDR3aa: CASSAHSGQGVPKLFF

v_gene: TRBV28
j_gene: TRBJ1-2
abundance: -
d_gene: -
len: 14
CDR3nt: TGTGCCAGCAGTTTTATCGGGGCTAAGGATGGCTACACCTTC
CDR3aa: CASSFIGAKDGYTF

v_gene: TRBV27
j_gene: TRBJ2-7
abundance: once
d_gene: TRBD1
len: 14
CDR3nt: TGTGCCAGCAGACTGGGACAGGTCTCCTACGAGCAGTACTTC
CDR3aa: CASRLGQVSYEQYF

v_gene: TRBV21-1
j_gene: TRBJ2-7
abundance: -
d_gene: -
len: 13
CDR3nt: TGTGCCAGCAGCATGGACAGCTCCTACGAGCAGTACTTC
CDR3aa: CASSMDSSYEQYF

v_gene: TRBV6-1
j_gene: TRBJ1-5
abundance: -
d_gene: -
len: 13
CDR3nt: TGTGCCAGCAGTGAGAGGGACGATCAGCCCCAGCATTTT
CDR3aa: CASSERDDQPQHF

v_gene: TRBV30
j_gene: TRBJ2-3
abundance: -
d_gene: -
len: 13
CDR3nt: TGTGCCCGAAGACAGACAAGCACAGATACGCAGTATTTT
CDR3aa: CARRQTSTDTQYF

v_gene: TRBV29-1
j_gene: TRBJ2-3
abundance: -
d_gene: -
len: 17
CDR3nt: TGCAGCGTTGGGCTCTTTCGCACAGGTTTCGACACAGATACGCAGTATTTT
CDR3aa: CSVGLFRTGFDTDTQYF

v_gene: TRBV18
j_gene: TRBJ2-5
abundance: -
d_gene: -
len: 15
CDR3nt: TGTGCCAGCTCACCACTTCCAGGGCGTGGGGAGACCCAGTACTTC
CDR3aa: CASSPLPGRGETQYF

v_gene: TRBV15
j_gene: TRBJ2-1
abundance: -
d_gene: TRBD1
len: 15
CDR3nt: TGTGCCACCAGCGCCGGGACAGGAACCTACAATGAGCAGTTCTTC
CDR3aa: CATSAGTGTYNEQFF

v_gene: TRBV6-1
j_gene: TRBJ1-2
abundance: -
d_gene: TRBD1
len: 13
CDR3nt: TGTGCCAGCAGTGAATTCCAGGGGGCTGGCTACACCTTC
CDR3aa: CASSEFQGAGYTF

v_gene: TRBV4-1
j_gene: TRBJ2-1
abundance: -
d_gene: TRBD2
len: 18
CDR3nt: TGCGCCAGCAGCCAAGAAAGGCCTAGGACTAGCGGGAGGGCCGGGCAGTTCTTC
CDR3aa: CASSQERPRTSGRAGQFF

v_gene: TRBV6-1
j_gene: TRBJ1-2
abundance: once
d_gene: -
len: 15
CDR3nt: TGTGCCAGCAACGGTTTATCTACAGCACCCTATGGCTACACCTTC
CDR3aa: CASNGLSTAPYGYTF

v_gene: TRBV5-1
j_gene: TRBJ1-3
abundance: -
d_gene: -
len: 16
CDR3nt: TGCGCCAGCAGCTTTTTCTCCGAAGGGGATGGAAACACCATATATTTT
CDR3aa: CASSFFSEGDGNTIYF

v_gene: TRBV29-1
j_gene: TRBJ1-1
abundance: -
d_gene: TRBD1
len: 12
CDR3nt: TGCAGCGTCGACAGGGTGAACACTGAAGCTTTCTTT
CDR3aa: CSVDRVNTEAFF

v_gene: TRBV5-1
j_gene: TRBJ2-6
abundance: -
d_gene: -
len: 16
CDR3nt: TGCGCCAGCAGCTTGCGTGGCCGCTCTGGGGCCAACGTCCTGACTTTC
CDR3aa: CASSLRGRSGANVLTF

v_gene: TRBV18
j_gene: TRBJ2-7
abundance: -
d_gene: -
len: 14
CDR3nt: TGTGCCAGCTCGCTGATACAGGGTCTCTACGAGCAGTACTTC
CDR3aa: CASSLIQGLYEQYF

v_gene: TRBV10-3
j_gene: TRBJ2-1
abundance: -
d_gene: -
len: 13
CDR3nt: TGTGCCATCAGTGGGGATTCGAACAATGAGCAGTTCTTC
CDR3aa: CAISGDSNNEQFF

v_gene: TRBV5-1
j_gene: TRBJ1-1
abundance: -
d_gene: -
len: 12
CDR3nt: TGCGCCAGCAGCTCCTCGCAATCCCAGGCTTTCTTT
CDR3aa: CASSSSQSQAFF

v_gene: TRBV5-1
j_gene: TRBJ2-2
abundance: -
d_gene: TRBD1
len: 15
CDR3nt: TGCGCCAGCAGCTTTTTGACAGGGGACACCGGGGAGCTGTTTTTT
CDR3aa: CASSFLTGDTGELFF

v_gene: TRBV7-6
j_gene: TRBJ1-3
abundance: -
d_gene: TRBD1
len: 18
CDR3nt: TGTGCCAGCAGCCCCAGGGGACAGGGTCGTTCTTCTGGAAACACCATATATTTT
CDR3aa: CASSPRGQGRSSGNTIYF

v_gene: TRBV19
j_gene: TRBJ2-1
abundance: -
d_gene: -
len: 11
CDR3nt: TGTGCCAGTAGTACCTTCGATGAGCAGTTCTTC
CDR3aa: CASSTFDEQFF

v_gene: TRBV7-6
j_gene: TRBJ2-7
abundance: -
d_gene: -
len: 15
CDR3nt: TGTGCCAGCAGCTTAGCAGGGCAGGGATCCTACGAGCAGTACTTC
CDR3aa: CASSLAGQGSYEQYF

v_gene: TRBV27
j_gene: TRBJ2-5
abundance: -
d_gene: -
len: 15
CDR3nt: TGTGCCAGCAGTTTGATAGGGGGGCCTCAGGAGACCCAGTACTTC
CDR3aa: CASSLIGGPQETQYF

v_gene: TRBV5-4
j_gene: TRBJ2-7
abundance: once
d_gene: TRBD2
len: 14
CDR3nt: TGTGCCAGCAGCTTGGGCGGGAGCGTCTACGAGCAGTACTTC
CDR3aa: CASSLGGSVYEQYF

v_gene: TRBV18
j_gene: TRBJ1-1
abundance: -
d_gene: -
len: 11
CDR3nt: TGTGCCAGCTCAACCGGGACTGAAGCTTTCTTT
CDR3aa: CASSTGTEAFF

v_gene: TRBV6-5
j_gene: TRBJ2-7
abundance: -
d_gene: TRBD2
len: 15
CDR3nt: TGTGCCAGCAGTTACGGTGCGGGAGGACCCTACGAGCAGTACTTC
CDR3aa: CASSYGAGGPYEQYF

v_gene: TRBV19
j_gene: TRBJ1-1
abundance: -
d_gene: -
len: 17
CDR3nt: TGTGCCAGTAGTATAGTGGGGGTGCAGGGTTTGAACACTGAAGCTTTCTTT
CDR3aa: CASSIVGVQGLNTEAFF

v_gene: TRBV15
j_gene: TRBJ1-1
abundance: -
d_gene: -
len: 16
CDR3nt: TGTGCCACCAGCAGAGATCTACCTGGGGTTGACACTGAAGCTTTCTTT
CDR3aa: CATSRDLPGVDTEAFF

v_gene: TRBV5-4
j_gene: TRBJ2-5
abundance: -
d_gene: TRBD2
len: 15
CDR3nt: TGTGCCAGCAGCTTGGAGAAGGGACTATCGGAGACCCAGTACTTC
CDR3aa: CASSLEKGLSETQYF

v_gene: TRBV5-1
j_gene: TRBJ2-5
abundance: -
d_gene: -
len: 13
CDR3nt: TGCGCCAGCAGCCAGGGACGGCAAGAGACCCAGTACTTC
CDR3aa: CASSQGRQETQYF

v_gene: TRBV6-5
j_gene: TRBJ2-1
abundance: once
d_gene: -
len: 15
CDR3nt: TGTGCCAGCAGCCTACCAAAGACAGGCGGCAATGAGCAGTTCTTC
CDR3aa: CASSLPKTGGNEQFF